These 23 T cell receptor beta chains share one sample of origin, sequenced in a study of cytomegalovirus exposure and HLA in healthy donors. Use of 60 Vbeta and 13 Jbeta primers characterized the PCR. The data were produced by immunoSEQ multiplex PCR, yet TCRdb's version contains in-frame clones alone and is incomplete. The sample yields 150,000 to 250,000 clones, roughly 78% seen once. The sample was PBMCs. The receptor set was obtained from a woman aged 30 to 39 in good health and CMV-seropositive.

This clone turned up a few times. The genes are TRBV18 and TRBJ2-5; D is perhaps TRBD1 (6 bases). CDR1 and CDR2 (germline): KGHSH, LQKENI. V was clipped by 6 bases and J by 2 bases, with 16 bases between them. The CDR3 length is 15 residues. In DNA, the CDR3 is TGTGCCAGCTCTCGGTTGGGACACCGACAAGAGACCCAGTACTTC. Residues: CASSRLGHRQETQYF.

The chain uses TRBV10-3 and TRBJ1-6; D is unresolved. Trimming left V 6 bases short and J 7 bases short, with 10 bases between. The CDR3 consists of 13 residues. The germline V gene encodes CDR1 ENHRY and CDR2 SYGVKD. CDR3 in DNA: TGTGCCATCAGCCTCGGGTTAAATTCACCCCTCCACTTT. Its translation: CAISLGLNSPLHF.

The chain carries TRBV6-1 and TRBJ1-5; D unclear. Germline assignment: CDR1 MNHNS and CDR2 SASEGT. The CDR3 has 16 residues. Trimming cost V 2 bases and J 4 bases, with 15 bases left between them. The CDR3 sequence is CASSEPPMPENQPQHF. The CDR3 DNA reads TGTGCCAGCAGTGAACCGCCGATGCCAGAAAATCAGCCCCAGCATTTT.

This CDR3 reads CASSEEGVTEAFF. In DNA form, the CDR3 reads TGTGCCAGCAGTGAAGAAGGGGTCACTGAAGCTTTCTTT. The chain carries TRBV6-1 and TRBJ1-1; TRBD1 is a possible D gene (5 bases). The CDR3 is 13 residues long. CDR1 is MNHNS, CDR2 SASEGT, per germline. Trimming cost V 1 base and J 4 bases, with 7 bases left between them.

The rearrangement links TRBV5-5 to TRBJ1-3; D is undetermined. CDR3 length equals 14 residues. From germline, CDR1 is SGHKS and CDR2 YYEKEE (reference sequence). V was pared by 0 bases and J by 1 base, with 5 bases between. The CDR3 DNA reads as TGTGCCAGCAGCTTGGTTCAGTCTGGAAACACCATATATTTT. Its translation: CASSLVQSGNTIYF.

The chain uses TRBV4-2 and TRBJ2-3; 10 nucleotides agree with TRBD2. The germline V gene encodes CDR1 LGHNA and CDR2 YNFKEQ. The CDR3 has 16 amino acids. After removal of 5 bases from V and 4 bases from J, the junction contained 9 bases not matched to a gene. The CDR3, as DNA: TGTGCCAGCAGCGATCCGGGGCTAGCGGGAGCAGATACGCAGTATTTT. It codes for CASSDPGLAGADTQYF.

V usage is TRBV7-6 and J usage is TRBJ2-7, with D possibly matching TRBD2 (5 bases). V gave up 1 base and J gave up 0 bases, with 10 bases separating them. CDR1 and CDR2 from the germline V gene are SGHVS and FNYEAQ. The CDR3 consists of 15 residues. The CDR3 is CASSLDSESSYEQYF. CDR3 bases: TGTGCCAGCAGCTTAGATAGCGAGAGCTCCTACGAGCAGTACTTC. The full variable domain, its missing parts supplied by reference TRBV7-6 and TRBJ2-7, is GAGVSQSPRYKVTKRGQDVALRCDPISGHVSLYWYRQALGQGPEFLTYFNYEAQQDKSGLPNDRFSAERPEGSISTLTIQRTEQRDSAMYRCASSLDSESSYEQYFGPGTRLTVT.

This sequence joins TRBV4-3 and TRBJ2-3, with 9 positions matching TRBD2. V lost 1 base, J lost 6 bases, and 8 bases stayed unmatched. Germline V gives CDR1 LGHNA, CDR2 YSLEER. The CDR3 contains 16 residues. The DNA for the CDR3 is TGCGCCAGCAGCCAAGCCCTAAAAACTAGCGGGGATACGCAGTATTTT. Translating it yields CASSQALKTSGDTQYF.

The gene calls are TRBV29-1 and TRBJ2-3, with 10 bases lining up with TRBD2. This CDR3 region has 15 residues. Looked up from germline, CDR1 is SQVTM and CDR2 is ANQGSEA. The trim removed 5 bases at V and 2 bases at J, leaving 7 bases unmatched. CDR3 bases: TGCAGCGTTAACCCTAGCGGGGGACTCACAGATACGCAGTATTTT. Protein product: CSVNPSGGLTDTQYF.

The chain combines TRBV23-1 with TRBJ1-1; 7 nucleotides line up with TRBD1. TRBV23-1 is treated as an ORF (open reading frame) with a function not yet certain. V lost 1 base to trimming and J lost 0 bases; unmatched junction nucleotides: 11. The CDR3 totals 18 residues. CDR3 sequence: CASSQCFRRGLLNTEAFF. As DNA, the CDR3 is TGCGCCAGCAGTCAATGTTTCCGTAGGGGGCTCCTGAACACTGAAGCTTTCTTT.

This clone was recorded a few times. The rearrangement uses TRBV15 and TRBJ1-4; possibly TRBD1 for D (6 bases). V lost 5 bases, J lost 5 bases, and 18 bases lay in between. Germline loops: CDR1 LNHNV, CDR2 YYDKDF (reference sequence). The CDR3 has 16 amino acids. CDR3 in DNA: TGTGCCACCAGCTTACGAGCCGGGACAAGGAATGAAAAACTGTTTTTT. Translating it yields CATSLRAGTRNEKLFF.

This chain joins TRBV7-9 and TRBJ2-7, with 12 positions matching TRBD2. The CDR3 spans 15 residues. CDR1 is SEHNR, CDR2 FQNEAQ, per germline (reference sequence). Trimming cost V 5 bases and J 5 bases; bases outside gene matches: 7. The CDR3, as DNA: TGTGCCAGCAGCACCCTAGCGGGGGGGCGAGACGAGCAGTACTTC. This gives the protein CASSTLAGGRDEQYF.

V and J are TRBV11-2 and TRBJ2-2; the match to TRBD1 covers 7 bases. Germline CDR1 SGHAT, CDR2 FQNNGV. CDR3 length equals 15 residues. J gave up 4 bases and V 3 bases, and 5 bases lay outside the gene matches. CDR3 loop: CASSFRQGSTGELFF. The CDR3 DNA reads as TGTGCCAGCAGCTTTAGACAGGGTAGCACCGGGGAGCTGTTTTTT.

V usage is TRBV5-1 and J usage is TRBJ1-4; no reliable D call. Germline values: CDR1 SGHRS, CDR2 YFSETQ. The V gene lost 0 bases and the J gene lost 3 bases, with 6 bases spanning the gap. The CDR3 consists of 14 residues. The CDR3 DNA sequence: TGCGCCAGCAGCTTGGCGGTATCTAATGAAAAACTGTTTTTT. Translating it yields CASSLAVSNEKLFF.

This clone appeared once. This chain joins TRBV5-1 and TRBJ2-5, with 9 bases lining up with TRBD1. V lost 4 bases and J lost 2; bases outside the gene matches: 9. Germline CDR1 and CDR2: SGHRS and YFSETQ. CDR3 length: 16 amino acids. The CDR3 sequence: CASSPDRGREQETQYF. CDR3 DNA: TGCGCCAGCAGCCCCGACAGGGGGAGAGAGCAAGAGACCCAGTACTTC.

In the case of this clone: A junction end diverges from the germline sequence, so it may reflect a read error. The V gene is TRBV5-5, the J gene TRBJ2-7; D might be TRBD1 (5 bases). Germline CDR1 and CDR2: SGHKS and YYEKEE (reference sequence). The CDR3 loop spans 15 amino acids. The CDR3 DNA is TGTGCCAGCACCTTGCAGGGTATAGCCTCCTACGAGCAGTACTTC. Its translation is CASTLQGIASYEQYF.

The genes are TRBV18 and TRBJ1-2; 8 nucleotides match TRBD1. The length of the CDR3 is 13 residues. With 5 bases clipped from V and 13 bases from J, the junction kept 12 bases outside the gene matches. Germline CDR1 is KGHSH and CDR2 is LQKENI. This CDR3 reads CASSSGQGPFPTF. Here the CDR3 DNA reads TGTGCCAGCTCATCCGGACAGGGCCCGTTCCCCACCTTC.

V and J are TRBV10-3 and TRBJ1-3; 8 nucleotides match TRBD1. The CDR3 has 12 residues. The germline V gene encodes CDR1 ENHRY and CDR2 SYGVKD. The ends lost 11 bases at V and 4 bases at J; junction bases unmatched: 4. Here the CDR3 DNA reads TGTGCCTCGCAGGGGGCAGGAAACACCATATATTTT. As protein: CASQGAGNTIYF.

The chain recombines TRBV5-6 with TRBJ2-2; maybe TRBD2 (6 bases). Trimming left V 1 base short and J 11 bases short, with 21 bases between. The CDR3 spans 16 residues. The germline gives CDR1 SGHDT, CDR2 YYEEEE. The CDR3 spells CASSLFGLVEGFELFF. The CDR3 region has the DNA TGTGCCAGCAGCTTGTTCGGTTTAGTGGAGGGATTCGAGCTGTTTTTT.

V gene TRBV4-1 combines with J gene TRBJ2-7, with 7 bases that match TRBD1. The CDR3 is 14 residues long. The V gene end was trimmed by 2 bases and the J gene end by 7 bases; junction bases not matched to a gene: 8. Germline lookup yields CDR1 MGHRA and CDR2 YSYEKL. The CDR3 DNA reads as TGCGCCAGCAGCCAATTGACAGGGAGCCCGGAGCAGTACTTC. Translating gives CASSQLTGSPEQYF.

The chain joins TRBV5-1 to TRBJ2-3, with TRBD2 matching 8 bases. This CDR3 is built from 16 residues. J gave up 8 bases and V 2 bases, and 13 bases lay outside the gene matches. Per germline, CDR1 SGHRS and CDR2 YFSETQ. The CDR3 nucleotides read TGCGCCAGCAGCTTTCACGAGGGACTAGAAGCAGGTACGCAGTATTTT. Residues: CASSFHEGLEAGTQYF.

The chain links TRBV18 to TRBJ2-7; possibly TRBD1 for D (5 bases). The CDR3 contains 13 residues. V dropped 6 bases and J dropped 1 base, with 10 bases sitting between them. Per germline, CDR1 KGHSH and CDR2 LQKENI. CDR3 bases: TGTGCCAGCTCCCGACAGTCATCCTACGAGCAGTACTTC. It translates to CASSRQSSYEQYF.

This clone turned up a few times. V usage is TRBV4-2 and J usage is TRBJ2-5, with D tentatively TRBD1 (5 bases). Germline CDR1 LGHNA, CDR2 YNFKEQ. With 0 bases removed from V and 4 bases from J, the gap between germline ends came to 15 bases. The CDR3 runs 16 residues. CDR3 protein: CASSQDRTGGGETQYF. The CDR3, as DNA: TGTGCCAGCAGCCAAGATCGAACAGGCGGCGGAGAGACCCAGTACTTC.